A single sample is the source of the 32 T cell receptor beta chains below, sequenced in a study of PD-L1 blockade in urothelial cancer. Time point of the sample: peripheral blood 6 weeks after treatment start. TCRdb's copy holds only in-frame clones and misses some; the assay was immunoSEQ multiplex PCR. The sample lists some 110,000 clones, 80% to 95% occurring once. The sample consisted of PBMCs, taken around atezolizumab (anti-PD-L1) treatment. The receptors originated from a man between 60 and 75 years old with urothelial cancer.

A remark on this clone: Other DNA sequences within the sample encode an identical CDR3. The chain combines TRBV2 with TRBJ2-5, with D unclear. Trimming pared 6 bases from V and 0 bases from J, leaving 5 bases between. The CDR3 loop spans 12 amino acids. Germline lookup yields CDR1 SNHLY and CDR2 FYNNEI. This chain's CDR3 is CASRADQETQYF. CDR3 nucleotide sequence: TGTGCCAGCAGGGCCGACCAAGAGACCCAGTACTTC.

This rearrangement joins TRBV4-2 to TRBJ2-2; 7 nucleotides line up with TRBD1. The CDR3 is made up of 16 amino acids. Unmatched junction bases numbered 11, after V lost 6 bases and J lost 4 bases. The germline gives CDR1 LGHNA, CDR2 YNFKEQ. CDR3 DNA sequence: TGTGCCAGCAGTATAGAGCCGGCAGGGGGCACCGGGGAGCTGTTTTTT. As protein: CASSIEPAGGTGELFF.

V is TRBV6-4 and J is TRBJ2-1; 9 bases are a match to TRBD1. Trimming took 6 bases from V and 7 from J; bases not matched to a gene: 7. The CDR3 is 14 residues long. Per the germline V gene, CDR1 is MRHNA and CDR2 is SNTAGT. The CDR3 is CASSLQGAMNEQFF. The CDR3 DNA sequence: TGTGCCAGCAGCCTACAGGGGGCGATGAATGAGCAGTTCTTC.

This chain uses TRBV27 with TRBJ1-6; TRBD1 aligns across 9 bases. Germline assignment: CDR1 MNHEY and CDR2 SMNVEV (reference sequence). The CDR3 is 14 residues long. The junction had 1 base not matched to a gene; V was cut back by 3 bases and J by 7 bases. This chain's CDR3 is CASSLGQGNSPLHF. CDR3 nucleotide sequence: TGTGCCAGCAGTTTGGGACAGGGAAATTCACCCCTCCACTTT.

The chain combines TRBV9 with TRBJ2-3, with a possible D match to TRBD2 (6 bases). CDR1 is SGDLS and CDR2 is YYNGEE in the germline V gene. This CDR3 has 14 amino acids. Trimming stripped 6 bases from V and 1 base from J, with 12 bases between. The CDR3 loop is CASNGPSGTDTQYF. For the CDR3, the DNA is TGTGCCAGCAACGGGCCTAGCGGCACAGATACGCAGTATTTT.

The rearrangement links TRBV5-4 to TRBJ2-5; D may be TRBD1 (6 bases). Germline V lookup: CDR1 SGHNT, CDR2 YYREEE (reference sequence). V was pared by 4 bases and J by 0 bases, with 13 bases between. This CDR3 has 15 amino acids. The CDR3 DNA reads as TGTGCCAGCAGCGCCGGGACATCGTACCAAGAGACCCAGTACTTC. This encodes CASSAGTSYQETQYF.

The chain recombines TRBV5-1 with TRBJ2-7, with 9 bases aligning to TRBD1. J lost 5 bases, V lost 1 base, and 7 bases had no gene match. The CDR3 totals 15 residues. CDR1 SGHRS and CDR2 YFSETQ come from the germline V gene. Here the CDR3 reads CASSLSPGQGNEQYF. In DNA, the CDR3 is TGCGCCAGCAGCTTGAGTCCGGGACAGGGAAACGAGCAGTACTTC.

V gene TRBV9 combines with J gene TRBJ2-3, with D unresolved. In germline, CDR1 is SGDLS, CDR2 YYNGEE. The CDR3 extends over 13 amino acids. V was pared by 1 base and J by 3 bases, with 6 bases between. The CDR3 nucleotides read TGTGCCAGCAGCGTAAGAGTAACAGATACGCAGTATTTT. Its translation: CASSVRVTDTQYF.

This sequence joins TRBV10-2 and TRBJ1-5; 8 bases fit TRBD1. The CDR3 runs 14 residues. The germline V gene has CDR1 WSHSY and CDR2 SAAADI. The V and J ends lost 4 bases and 7 bases, in that order; junction bases with no gene match: 6. The CDR3 here is CASSAGGGGQPQHF. The CDR3, as DNA: TGCGCCAGCAGTGCAGGGGGCGGAGGGCAGCCCCAGCATTTT.

The V gene is TRBV28, the J gene TRBJ2-7; TRBD2 matches 9 bases. V was pared by 2 bases and J by 4 bases, with 9 bases of the junction left unmatched. This CDR3 is 16 amino acids long. In germline, CDR1 is MDHEN, CDR2 SYDVKM. CDR3 DNA sequence: TGTGCCAGCAGTTTACCACTAGCGGGTGGCCTTTACGAGCAGTACTTC. This gives the protein CASSLPLAGGLYEQYF.

V and J are TRBV7-2 and TRBJ2-1; D remains unclear. From germline, CDR1 is SGHTA and CDR2 FQGNSA. The CDR3 runs to 13 residues. V was shortened by 5 bases and J by 3 bases, with 8 bases between the two germline ends. Here the CDR3 DNA reads TGTGCCAGCAGCCTAGACGGCTACAATGAGCAGTTCTTC. This codes for CASSLDGYNEQFF.

The chain uses TRBV10-2 and TRBJ2-7, with D hard to call. Germline V lookup: CDR1 WSHSY, CDR2 SAAADI. V lost 0 bases to trimming and J lost 0 bases, with 18 bases between them. This CDR3 comprises 18 residues. The CDR3: CASSESLFGRRSSYEQYF. The CDR3, as DNA: TGCGCCAGCAGTGAGTCTCTTTTTGGCAGGCGAAGCTCCTACGAGCAGTACTTC.

This clone has more than one count but fewer than ten. The DNA of the CDR3 is TGTGCCAGCAGCTTAGTGGGCGGGAGTGGTTACAATGAGCAGTTCTTC. This gives the protein CASSLVGGSGYNEQFF. The chain joins TRBV7-6 to TRBJ2-1; TRBD2 agrees at 7 bases. Per germline, CDR1 SGHVS and CDR2 FNYEAQ. This CDR3 has 16 amino acids. The trim removed 1 base at V and 4 bases at J, leaving 7 bases unmatched.

V gene TRBV18 combines with J gene TRBJ2-7; a possible D gene is TRBD1 (5 bases). V was cut by 1 base and J by 7 bases, with 5 bases left in between. CDR1 is KGHSH, CDR2 LQKENI, per germline. CDR3 length: 11 amino acids. The chain's CDR3 is CASSPRQEQYF. CDR3 bases: TGTGCCAGCTCACCACGACAGGAGCAGTACTTC.

The chain joins TRBV5-6 to TRBJ2-5; possible D gene TRBD2, 6 bases. Germline V gene sequence: CDR1 SGHDT, CDR2 YYEEEE. This CDR3 has 13 residues. V was cut by 4 bases and J by 5 bases, with 12 bases left in between. Here the CDR3 reads CASSLSRGETQYF. In DNA form, the CDR3 reads TGTGCCAGCAGCCTCTCCCGGGGGGAGACCCAGTACTTC.

This chain joins TRBV9 and TRBJ1-3; possible D gene TRBD1, 5 bases. Germline V gene data show CDR1 as SGDLS and CDR2 as YYNGEE. The CDR3 runs 16 residues. The ends were cut back, 0 bases at V and 4 bases at J, with 14 bases in the middle. The CDR3 reads CASSVDGRDWGNTIYF. As DNA, the CDR3 is TGTGCCAGCAGCGTAGACGGCAGGGATTGGGGAAACACCATATATTTT.

The chain joins TRBV29-1 to TRBJ2-3; D is uncertain. The V gene's germline CDR1 is SQVTM and CDR2 ANQGSEA. V was pared by 6 bases and J by 2 bases, with 12 bases between. CDR3 length: 13 amino acids. DNA for the CDR3: TGCAGCGTCTACCCCAGGTACACAGATACGCAGTATTTT. Its translation is CSVYPRYTDTQYF.

The V and J genes are TRBV5-1 and TRBJ1-1, with D unresolved. The V end lost 4 bases, the J end lost 0 bases, and 16 bases lay between the germline ends. The CDR3 is 16 amino acids. Germline V lookup: CDR1 SGHRS, CDR2 YFSETQ. The CDR3 spells CASSLRTGSMNTEAFF. The CDR3 bases are TGCGCCAGCAGCCTGAGGACGGGGAGTATGAACACTGAAGCTTTCTTT.

In nucleotides, the CDR3 is TGTGCCTGGAAACCAACCGGGACAGTCTATGAAAAACTGTTTTTT. This gives the protein CAWKPTGTVYEKLFF. The J gene is TRBJ1-4, the V gene TRBV30, with 7 bases matching TRBD1. The ends lost 4 bases at V and 6 bases at J; junction bases unmatched: 11. Looked up from germline, CDR1 is GTSNPN and CDR2 is SVGIG (reference sequence). This CDR3 is built from 15 residues.

The V call is TRBV4-2, the J call TRBJ2-7; 7 bases are shared with TRBD1. The CDR3 spans 15 residues. The germline V gene encodes CDR1 LGHNA and CDR2 YNFKEQ. V trimming: 1 base; J trimming: 5 bases; junction bases outside the gene matches: 8. Here the CDR3 reads CASSQASDRDHEQYF. The CDR3 DNA reads TGTGCCAGCAGCCAAGCGAGCGACAGGGACCACGAGCAGTACTTC.

The chain couples TRBV19 to TRBJ1-2; no reliable D call. CDR1 LNHDA and CDR2 SQIVND come from the germline V gene (reference sequence). V was clipped by 5 bases and J by 8 bases, with 12 bases between them. This CDR3 spans 12 amino acids. In nucleotides, the CDR3 is TGTGCCAGTAGTGTCAGGTCGAGAGGCTACACCTTC. The encoded protein is CASSVRSRGYTF.

The chain combines TRBV7-2 with TRBJ2-7, with D possibly matching TRBD2 (6 bases). V gave up 5 bases and J gave up 7 bases, with 15 bases separating them. This CDR3 has 13 residues. Germline CDR1 is SGHTA and CDR2 is FQGNSA. CDR3 amino acids: CASSPHQAGEQYF. CDR3 coding DNA: TGTGCCAGCAGCCCTCACCAGGCGGGAGAGCAGTACTTC.

V and J are TRBV25-1 and TRBJ2-1; 12 bases line up with TRBD1. The germline V gene encodes CDR1 MGHDK and CDR2 SYGVNS. V shed 3 bases, J shed 7 bases, and the junction held 7 bases outside the gene matches. This CDR3 comprises 16 residues. CDR3 in amino acids: CASSDPGTGGYNEQFF. The CDR3 DNA reads as TGTGCCAGCAGTGATCCCGGGACAGGGGGCTATAATGAGCAGTTCTTC.

The gene calls are TRBV5-1 and TRBJ1-2; 8 bases fit TRBD1. This CDR3 is 14 amino acids long. Germline V gives CDR1 SGHRS, CDR2 YFSETQ. V was pared by 0 bases and J by 7 bases, with 5 bases of the junction left unmatched. Here the CDR3 DNA reads TGCGCCAGCAGCTTGGCAGGGGGCTTCGGTGGCTACACCTTC. Its translation: CASSLAGGFGGYTF.

For this clone: The junction does not match germline at one end; this may be a read error. The V call is TRBV19, the J call TRBJ2-7, with D perhaps TRBD1 (5 bases). CDR1 and CDR2 from the germline V gene are LNHDA and SQIVND (reference sequence). The CDR3 extends over 9 amino acids. Here the CDR3 DNA reads TGTGCCAGTAGTATAAGGGGAAACTTC. Its protein product is CASSIRGNF. Variable domain in full (rest from reference TRBV19 and TRBJ2-7): DGGITQSPKYLFRKEGQNVTLSCEQNLNHDAMYWYRQDPGQGLRLIYYSQIVNDFQKGDIAEGYSVSREKKESFPLTVTSAQKNPTAFYLCASSIRGNFGPGTRLTVT.

The rearrangement joins TRBV18 to TRBJ2-5, with 11 bases fitting TRBD2. Germline V gene lookup returns CDR1 KGHSH and CDR2 LQKENI. CDR3 size: 14 residues. The junction had 2 bases not matched to a gene; V was cut back by 4 bases and J by 4 bases. The CDR3, as DNA: TGTGCCAGCTCACTAGCGGGGGGGCCAGAGACCCAGTACTTC. Its translation: CASSLAGGPETQYF.

To note about this clone: A read error may account for a junction end that differs from germline. The V call is TRBV15, the J call TRBJ1-1, with D perhaps TRBD1 (6 bases). The CDR3 has 15 amino acids. Germline V gene data show CDR1 as LNHNV and CDR2 as YYDKDF (reference sequence). CDR3 sequence reads: CATGRERQANTEAFF. CDR3 sequence (DNA): TGTGCCACCGGCAGGGAACGACAGGCCAACACTGAAGCTTTCTTT.

CDR3 DNA: TGCGCCAGCAGCGAGGACTGGGTGGACTATGGCTACACCTTC. Its protein product is CASSEDWVDYGYTF. This chain uses TRBV5-1 with TRBJ1-2; no clear D. This CDR3 region has 14 residues. Germline lookup yields CDR1 SGHRS and CDR2 YFSETQ. V gave up 4 bases and J gave up 3 bases, with 13 bases separating them.

This chain uses TRBV20-1 with TRBJ2-7; D gene unclear. CDR3 size: 10 residues. Trimming left V 5 bases short and J 3 bases short, with 5 bases between. Germline CDR1 DFQATT, CDR2 SNEGSKA (reference sequence). The CDR3 here is CSAEDYEQYF. DNA of the CDR3: TGCAGTGCTGAGGACTACGAGCAGTACTTC.

This rearrangement joins TRBV9 to TRBJ2-1; D is undetermined. Germline CDR1 and CDR2: SGDLS and YYNGEE. The CDR3 extends over 12 amino acids. V lost 4 bases, J lost 3 bases, and 5 bases lay in between. CDR3 sequence: CASSPNYNEQFF. DNA for the CDR3: TGTGCCAGCAGCCCAAACTACAATGAGCAGTTCTTC.

The chain is built from TRBV4-2 and TRBJ2-2; D ambiguous. The CDR3 loop spans 14 amino acids. The V gene lost 1 base and the J gene lost 6 bases, with 9 bases spanning the gap. Germline lookup yields CDR1 LGHNA and CDR2 YNFKEQ. CDR3 residues: CASSQVLEAGELFF. The CDR3 DNA follows: TGTGCCAGCAGCCAAGTACTCGAGGCCGGGGAGCTGTTTTTT.

On this clone: The junction and the germline gene differ at one end; a read error may be behind it. The genes are TRBV20-1 and TRBJ2-5, with D unclear. CDR1 and CDR2 from the germline V gene are DFQATT and SNEGSKA (reference sequence). This CDR3 is built from 11 residues. CDR3 DNA sequence: TGCAGTGCTAGAGATAGTGAACAGTACCACTTC. Translation gives CSARDSEQYHF.